Following are 27 T cell receptor beta chains from one sample sequenced in a study of T cell responses to AZD1222 COVID-19 vaccine. Measured with immunoSEQ multiplex PCR; TCRdb has only the in-frame clones, and not every one. The sample contains 150,000 or so clones, about 91% of which appear only once. Material: peripheral blood, obtained 28 days after the second AZD1222 dose. Source of these receptors: an adult who received the AZD1222 COVID-19 vaccine.

The chain recombines TRBV7-3 with TRBJ1-1; D may be TRBD1 (5 bases). The CDR3 covers 14 residues. From germline, CDR1 is SGHTA and CDR2 FQGTGA. Trimming took 5 bases from V and 4 from J, leaving 14 bases between them. The CDR3 DNA follows: TGTGCCAGCAGCCAGGCGAAGGGGAGCACTGAAGCTTTCTTT. Residues: CASSQAKGSTEAFF.

The chain links TRBV2 to TRBJ2-7; D remains unclear. The CDR3 loop spans 13 amino acids. Germline-derived CDR1 and CDR2 are SNHLY and FYNNEI. V was trimmed by 6 bases and J by 6 bases, leaving 15 bases between them. The CDR3 protein is CASRVQTMREQYF. In DNA form, the CDR3 reads TGTGCCAGCAGAGTCCAGACAATGCGCGAGCAGTACTTC.

This clone was found once. The chain is built from TRBV3-1 (or the pseudogene TRBV3-2) and TRBJ1-6; 7 nucleotides agree with TRBD1. Germline CDR1 and CDR2: LGHDT and YNNKEL (reference sequence). The CDR3 is 18 residues long. V was pared by 4 bases and J by 9 bases, with 18 bases of the junction left unmatched. The CDR3: CASSPEPRRQGFTSPLHF. The CDR3 DNA is TGTGCCAGCAGCCCAGAACCCCGTAGACAGGGTTTTACTTCACCCCTCCACTTT.

The J gene is TRBJ2-7, the V gene TRBV6-2 or TRBV6-3; TRBD2 matches 13 bases. J gave up 4 bases and V 2 bases, and 2 bases lay outside the gene matches. The CDR3 is made up of 15 amino acids. Germline V gene sequence: CDR1 MNHEY, CDR2 SVGEGT. This chain's CDR3 is CASSYVGLAGYEQYF. Here the CDR3 DNA reads TGTGCCAGCAGTTACGTGGGACTAGCGGGATACGAGCAGTACTTC.

This chain joins TRBV5-5 and TRBJ1-3; no reliable D call. The CDR3 totals 15 residues. V gave up 4 bases and J gave up 0 bases, with 11 bases separating them. Germline V gives CDR1 SGHKS, CDR2 YYEKEE (reference sequence). DNA of the CDR3: TGTGCCAGCAGCCGCACAGAGTCCTCTGGAAACACCATATATTTT. Residues: CASSRTESSGNTIYF.

The chain carries TRBV9 and TRBJ1-1; no clear D gene. Trimming cost V 7 bases and J 8 bases, with 15 bases left between them. The CDR3 is 12 residues long. The germline gives CDR1 SGDLS, CDR2 YYNGEE. The CDR3 DNA reads as TGTGCCAGCCGGCCGGTTGGGCTGGAAGCTTTCTTT. It encodes CASRPVGLEAFF.

The rearrangement joins TRBV2 to TRBJ1-6; the D gene is possibly TRBD1 (6 bases). V was shortened by 7 bases and J by 5 bases, with 12 bases between the two germline ends. CDR1 is SNHLY and CDR2 is FYNNEI in the germline V gene. The CDR3 contains 14 residues. CDR3 sequence (DNA): TGTGCCAGCATAGTACAGGGAAATAATTCACCCCTCCACTTT. Translating gives CASIVQGNNSPLHF.

This rearrangement joins TRBV27 to TRBJ2-1; maybe TRBD1 (5 bases). Germline CDR1 MNHEY, CDR2 SMNVEV (reference sequence). This CDR3 region has 14 residues. The V and J ends lost 5 bases and 5 bases respectively, with 13 bases between them. In DNA form, the CDR3 reads TGTGCCAGCAGTACAGGACAAATTGACAATGAGCAGTTCTTC. It translates to CASSTGQIDNEQFF.

The rearrangement joins TRBV7-9 to TRBJ1-2; unclear D gene. V lost 1 base and J lost 5, with 14 bases in between. The germline V gene encodes CDR1 SEHNR and CDR2 FQNEAQ (reference sequence). This CDR3 is built from 15 residues. Here the CDR3 reads CASSLGVEVGYGYTF. The DNA of the CDR3 is TGTGCCAGCAGCTTAGGGGTGGAAGTAGGTTATGGCTACACCTTC.

The chain employs TRBV30 and TRBJ1-6; D might be TRBD1 (6 bases). The V end was cut by 4 bases, the J end by 9 bases, with 13 bases between. From germline, CDR1 is GTSNPN and CDR2 SVGIG (reference sequence). This CDR3 is 13 amino acids long. CDR3 sequence reads: CAWIGTRGSPLHF. CDR3 coding DNA: TGTGCCTGGATCGGGACCAGGGGTTCACCCCTCCACTTT.

V is TRBV10-3 and J is TRBJ2-7, with 9 nucleotides matching TRBD2. The J segment lost 2 bases and the V segment lost 7 bases, leaving 6 bases of the junction unmatched. From germline, CDR1 is ENHRY and CDR2 SYGVKD. CDR3 length equals 14 residues. The CDR3 sequence: CAIKASGTTYEQYF. Here the CDR3 DNA reads TGTGCCATCAAGGCTAGCGGGACCACCTACGAGCAGTACTTC.

The chain joins TRBV4-3 to TRBJ1-3; D not resolved. Germline V gene lookup returns CDR1 LGHNA and CDR2 YSLEER. Trimming removed 0 bases at V and 0 bases at J, with 6 bases between. The CDR3 loop spans 15 amino acids. The DNA for the CDR3 is TGCGCCAGCAGCCAAGATGGATACTCTGGAAACACCATATATTTT. Amino acids: CASSQDGYSGNTIYF.

V gene TRBV6-4 combines with J gene TRBJ2-1, with TRBD2 matching over 8 bases. The J segment lost 8 bases and the V segment lost 2 bases, leaving 8 bases of the junction unmatched. Germline values: CDR1 MRHNA, CDR2 SNTAGT. CDR3 length: 15 residues. The CDR3 DNA reads TGTGCCAGCAGTGACCAAGCGGGAGTAAGGGATGAGCAGTTCTTC. It specifies CASSDQAGVRDEQFF.

This clone was counted between two and nine times. The chain couples TRBV6-2 or TRBV6-3 to TRBJ1-1; 9 nucleotides agree with TRBD1. Unmatched junction bases numbered 0, after V lost 4 bases and J lost 0 bases. The CDR3 is 14 residues long. Per germline, CDR1 MNHEY and CDR2 SVGEGT. CDR3 residues: CASSWTGVNTEAFF. CDR3 sequence (DNA): TGTGCCAGCAGTTGGACAGGGGTGAACACTGAAGCTTTCTTT.

This rearrangement joins TRBV27 to TRBJ1-6; D is possibly TRBD1 (6 bases). Germline assignment: CDR1 MNHEY and CDR2 SMNVEV (reference sequence). This CDR3 has 15 residues. The germline V and J ends were trimmed by 0 bases and 8 bases, with 11 bases remaining between them. The CDR3 sequence is CASSLSRGADSPLHF. The CDR3 DNA reads TGTGCCAGCAGTTTATCGAGGGGGGCTGATTCACCCCTCCACTTT.

V is TRBV7-3 and J is TRBJ1-2, with a tentative D call TRBD1 (5 bases). Per the germline V gene, CDR1 is SGHTA and CDR2 is FQGTGA. The CDR3 extends over 13 amino acids. The V end was cut by 0 bases, the J end by 5 bases, with 7 bases between. DNA of the CDR3: TGTGCCAGCAGCTTAACCGCAGGGTATGGCTACACCTTC. It codes for CASSLTAGYGYTF. The entire variable domain, with the rest obtained from reference TRBV7-3 and TRBJ1-2, is as follows: GAGVSQTPSNKVTEKGKYVELRCDPISGHTALYWYRQSLGQGPEFLIYFQGTGAADDSGLPNDRFFAVRPEGSVSTLKIQRTERGDSAVYLCASSLTAGYGYTFGSGTRLTVV.

This sequence joins TRBV9 and TRBJ2-1; D unresolved. V lost 0 bases to trimming and J lost 4 bases, with 11 bases between them. CDR3 length equals 15 residues. Germline CDR1 is SGDLS and CDR2 is YYNGEE. The CDR3 nucleotides read TGTGCCAGCAGCGTAGCCCTTGGGCAGTACAATGAGCAGTTCTTC. This codes for CASSVALGQYNEQFF.

V usage is TRBV4-3 and J usage is TRBJ1-1; D perhaps matches TRBD1 (5 bases). From germline, CDR1 is LGHNA and CDR2 YSLEER. The CDR3 covers 13 residues. The V gene lost 8 bases and the J gene lost 8 bases, with 18 bases spanning the gap. The CDR3 reads CASAEGPDLEAFF. The CDR3 region has the DNA TGCGCCAGCGCGGAGGGGCCCGACTTGGAAGCTTTCTTT.

V and J are TRBV15 and TRBJ2-1, with no clear D. This CDR3 region has 16 residues. V gave up 0 bases and J gave up 0 bases, with 9 bases separating them. Germline V gene sequence: CDR1 LNHNV, CDR2 YYDKDF (reference sequence). CDR3 loop: CATSRDGVSSYNEQFF. The CDR3 DNA follows: TGTGCCACCAGCAGAGATGGGGTTAGCTCCTACAATGAGCAGTTCTTC.

This chain connects TRBV30 to TRBJ2-3, with D hard to call. This CDR3 has 13 residues. Per the germline V gene, CDR1 is GTSNPN and CDR2 is SVGIG (reference sequence). The V end was cut by 0 bases, the J end by 5 bases, with 9 bases between. CDR3: CAWSVLLGDTQYF. The CDR3 coding sequence is TGTGCCTGGAGTGTACTTCTGGGAGATACGCAGTATTTT.

The rearrangement uses TRBV19 and TRBJ2-2; 9 nucleotides align to TRBD1. Germline values: CDR1 LNHDA, CDR2 SQIVND (reference sequence). J gave up 5 bases and V 6 bases, and 13 bases lay outside the gene matches. The CDR3 sequence is 17 residues long. CDR3 coding DNA: TGTGCCAGTAGGAGGGCATCGACAGGGGGACGTACCGGGGAGCTGTTTTTT. This translates into CASRRASTGGRTGELFF.

This chain links TRBV30 with TRBJ1-5; D gene ambiguous. V dropped 7 bases and J dropped 2 bases, with 9 bases sitting between them. The CDR3 has 12 amino acids. Per the germline V gene, CDR1 is GTSNPN and CDR2 is SVGIG (reference sequence). This CDR3 is CAYKGGNQPQHF. CDR3 sequence (DNA): TGTGCCTATAAGGGCGGCAATCAGCCCCAGCATTTT.

This chain connects TRBV28 to TRBJ2-7; unclear D gene. This CDR3 is built from 14 residues. Trimming cost V 4 bases and J 2 bases, with 12 bases left between them. Germline CDR1 and CDR2: MDHEN and SYDVKM. The CDR3 spells CASSWSMSPYEQYF. Here the CDR3 DNA reads TGTGCCAGCAGTTGGTCTATGTCTCCCTACGAGCAGTACTTC. Filled out from reference TRBV28 and TRBJ2-7, the complete variable domain reads DVKVTQSSRYLVKRTGEKVFLECVQDMDHENMFWYRQDPGLGLRLIYFSYDVKMKEKGDIPEGYSVSREKKERFSLILESASTNQTSMYLCASSWSMSPYEQYFGPGTRLTVT.

V usage is TRBV5-6 and J usage is TRBJ2-2, with 11 bases aligning to TRBD2. With 0 bases clipped from V and 4 bases from J, the junction kept 2 bases outside the gene matches. The CDR3 extends over 16 amino acids. From germline, CDR1 is SGHDT and CDR2 YYEEEE. CDR3 bases: TGTGCCAGCAGCTTGGTAACTAGCGGGGGCACCGGGGAGCTGTTTTTT. Protein product: CASSLVTSGGTGELFF.

The chain joins TRBV5-1 to TRBJ2-7; maybe TRBD2 (6 bases). The CDR3 has 15 amino acids. The V gene lost 5 bases and the J gene lost 2 bases, with 17 bases spanning the gap. Germline V gene data show CDR1 as SGHRS and CDR2 as YFSETQ. CDR3 in amino acids: CASRLDGGITYEQYF. CDR3 sequence (DNA): TGCGCCAGCAGACTGGACGGCGGGATAACCTACGAGCAGTACTTC.

This chain links TRBV28 with TRBJ1-1, with TRBD1 matching 11 bases. The germline gives CDR1 MDHEN, CDR2 SYDVKM. The CDR3 has 15 amino acids. The V gene end was trimmed by 2 bases and the J gene end by 4 bases; junction bases not matched to a gene: 3. The CDR3 coding sequence is TGTGCCAGCAGTTTAGCTGGGACAGGGGGCACTGAAGCTTTCTTT. It codes for CASSLAGTGGTEAFF. Based on the CDR3 plus reference TRBV28 and TRBJ1-1, the full variable domain is DVKVTQSSRYLVKRTGEKVFLECVQDMDHENMFWYRQDPGLGLRLIYFSYDVKMKEKGDIPEGYSVSREKKERFSLILESASTNQTSMYLCASSLAGTGGTEAFFGQGTRLTVV.

This chain uses TRBV29-1 with TRBJ2-3; possibly TRBD2 for D (5 bases). Germline V gene lookup returns CDR1 SQVTM and CDR2 ANQGSEA. Trimming stripped 3 bases from V and 6 bases from J, with 13 bases between. The CDR3 has 13 amino acids. The chain's CDR3 is CSVDLRELDTQYF. The CDR3 DNA follows: TGCAGCGTTGACCTGAGGGAACTGGATACGCAGTATTTT.